This TCR beta chain was retrieved from a study of T cells in Graves' hyperthyroidism and ophthalmopathy. Broader study findings: Ophthalmopathy was model-predicted a median around 6.1 months pre-onset. Peripheral blood also featured most of the thyroid clonotypes expanded above 0.001.

In the case of this clonotype: Its antigen is undetermined.

From RNA transcripts, TCR beta CDR3 regions were amplified. In the first-round RT-PCR of the TCR CDR3, the HTBI primer set was used. TCRdb redid the calling of the multiplex PCR reads with MiXCR, one entry per CDR3 protein. Here the sample spans a few hundred thousand distinct CDR3 sequences, about a sixth being singletons. Germline assignment: CDR1 MDHEN and CDR2 SYDVKM. The V segment lost 10 bases and the J segment 3 bases; nucleotides outside the gene matches: 8. The CDR3 runs to 15 residues. Diagnostic decisions used clinical symptoms, serum thyroxine and TRAb, thyroid ultrasound and orbital computed tomography.

Source material: blood. The V call is TRBV28, the J call TRBJ2-3; 12 nucleotides line up with TRBD2. The sequence was obtained from a woman aged 18-29 years with Graves' ophthalmopathy. DNA of the CDR3: TGTGCCATCCATTCTAGCGGGAGGGTTACAGATACGCAGTATTTT. Encoded protein: CAIHSSGRVTDTQYF.